This paragraph covers one T cell receptor beta chain sequence. Its antigen is unknown. No much larger clone is present one base from it, and per-base qualities are unavailable. This sample is drawn from a study of radiotherapy plus CTLA-4 blockade in lung cancer (dated by TCRdb to the late 2010s). Background on the whole study: Objective responses occurred in approximately 17% of enrolled patients, and just over 30% achieved disease control. Study-wide findings and limitations: Increased serum interferon-beta after radiation, together with early dynamic changes in blood T cell clones, were reported to be the strongest predictors of response. After treatment with radiotherapy and ipilimumab, TCR clones that came from tumors expanded in the peripheral blood.

Focal radiation therapy combined with CTLA-4 blockade (ipilimumab) was tested in patients with chemo-refractory metastatic non-small-cell lung cancer. CDR1 and CDR2 (SGHTA, FQGNSA) derive from the germline V gene. V is cut back by 1 base and J by 2 bases, with 3 bases in the junction unmatched. From cysteine to phenylalanine, the CDR3 is 15 amino acids long. CDR3 DNA only is kept here, 45 bases in frame from base 1. Libraries were built with the immunoSEQ multiplex PCR assay. The table comes from immuneACCESS by way of TCRdb, which keeps in-frame sequences with V and J called. Part of the clones is missing from these tables; in studies checked, under half for an unresolved V gene and the rest for unknown reasons. The sample profile shows some 48,000 clones; 65% to 90% of them were found once. In total, the top ten clones hold less than 20% of the sample.

Source: peripheral blood, taken from a patient treated with radiotherapy plus ipilimumab. The sequence came from a human donor with non-small cell lung cancer that progressed on radiotherapy plus ipilimumab. Some clones in this sample may be carry-over from other donors' samples. Here the chain combines TRBV7-2 and TRBJ2-7, with 9 middle bases fitting TRBD1. The CDR3 region reads CASSLEDRGTYEQYF. The bases are TGTGCCAGCAGCTTAGAAGACAGGGGGACCTACGAGCAGTACTTC.